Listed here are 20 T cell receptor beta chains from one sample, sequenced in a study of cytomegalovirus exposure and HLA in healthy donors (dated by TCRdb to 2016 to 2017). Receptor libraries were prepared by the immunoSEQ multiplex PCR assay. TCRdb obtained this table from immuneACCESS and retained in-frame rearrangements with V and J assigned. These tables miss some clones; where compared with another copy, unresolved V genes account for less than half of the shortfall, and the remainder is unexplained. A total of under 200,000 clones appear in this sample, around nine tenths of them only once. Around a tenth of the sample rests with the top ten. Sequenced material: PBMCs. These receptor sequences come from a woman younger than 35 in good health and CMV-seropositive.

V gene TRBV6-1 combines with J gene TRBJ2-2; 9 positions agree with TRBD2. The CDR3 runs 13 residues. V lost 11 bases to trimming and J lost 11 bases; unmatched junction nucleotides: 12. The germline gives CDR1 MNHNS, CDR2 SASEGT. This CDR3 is CASRGLASPELFF. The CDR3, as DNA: TGTGCCTCCCGGGGACTAGCTTCTCCAGAGCTGTTTTTT.

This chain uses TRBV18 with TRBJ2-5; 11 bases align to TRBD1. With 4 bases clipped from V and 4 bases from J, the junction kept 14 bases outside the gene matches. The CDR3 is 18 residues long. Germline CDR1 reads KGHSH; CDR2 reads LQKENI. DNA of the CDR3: TGTGCCAGCTCACAAATGACCATACGGACAGGGGGCCGAGAGACCCAGTACTTC. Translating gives CASSQMTIRTGGRETQYF.

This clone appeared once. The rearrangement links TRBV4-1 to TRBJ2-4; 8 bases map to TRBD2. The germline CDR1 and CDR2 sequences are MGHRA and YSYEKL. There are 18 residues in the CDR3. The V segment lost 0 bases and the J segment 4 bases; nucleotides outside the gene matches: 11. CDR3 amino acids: CASSQEGIAGHGKNIQYF. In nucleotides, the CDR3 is TGCGCCAGCAGCCAAGAGGGAATAGCGGGGCACGGGAAAAACATTCAGTACTTC.

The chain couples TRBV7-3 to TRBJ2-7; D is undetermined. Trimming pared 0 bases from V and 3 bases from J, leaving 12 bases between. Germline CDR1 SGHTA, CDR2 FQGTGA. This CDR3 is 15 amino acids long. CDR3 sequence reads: CASSLTGTVVYEQYF. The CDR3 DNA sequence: TGTGCCAGCAGCTTAACGGGCACGGTAGTCTACGAGCAGTACTTC.

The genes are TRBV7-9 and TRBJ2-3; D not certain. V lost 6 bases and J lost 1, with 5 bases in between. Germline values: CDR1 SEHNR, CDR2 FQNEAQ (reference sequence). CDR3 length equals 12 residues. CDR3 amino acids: CASSIGTDTQYF. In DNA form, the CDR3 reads TGTGCCAGCAGTATTGGCACAGATACGCAGTATTTT.

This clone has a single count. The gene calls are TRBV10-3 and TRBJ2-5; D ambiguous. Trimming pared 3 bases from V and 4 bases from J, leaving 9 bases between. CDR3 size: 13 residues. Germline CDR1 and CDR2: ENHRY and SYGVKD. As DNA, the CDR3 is TGTGCCATCAGTGACGGCCCGGGAGAGACCCAGTACTTC. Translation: CAISDGPGETQYF.

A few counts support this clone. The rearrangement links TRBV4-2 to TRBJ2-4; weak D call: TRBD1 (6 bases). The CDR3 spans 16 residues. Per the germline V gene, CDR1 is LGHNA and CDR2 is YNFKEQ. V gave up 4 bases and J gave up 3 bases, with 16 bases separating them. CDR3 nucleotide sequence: TGTGCCAGCAGCCTGGAACAGGGCTGGGGCAAAAACATTCAGTACTTC. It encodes CASSLEQGWGKNIQYF.

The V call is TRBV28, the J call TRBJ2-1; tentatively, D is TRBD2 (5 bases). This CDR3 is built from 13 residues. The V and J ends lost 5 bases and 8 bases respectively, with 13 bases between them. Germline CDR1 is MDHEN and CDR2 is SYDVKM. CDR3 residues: CASSILAIDEQFF. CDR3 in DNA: TGTGCCAGCAGTATCCTAGCTATCGATGAGCAGTTCTTC.

CDR3: CAWSVQRDIRAFF. The CDR3 DNA is TGTGCCTGGAGTGTACAAAGGGACATTCGGGCTTTCTTT. The rearrangement uses TRBV30 and TRBJ1-1; TRBD1 is a possible D gene (6 bases). The ends were cut back, 0 bases at V and 11 bases at J, with 16 bases in the middle. This CDR3 contains 13 residues. Germline CDR1 and CDR2: GTSNPN and SVGIG (reference sequence).

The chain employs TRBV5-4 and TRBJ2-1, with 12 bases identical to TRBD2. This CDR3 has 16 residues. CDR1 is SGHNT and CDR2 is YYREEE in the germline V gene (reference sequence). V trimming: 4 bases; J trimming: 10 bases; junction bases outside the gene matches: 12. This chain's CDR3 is CASSLPTSGRLGEQFF. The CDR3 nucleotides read TGTGCCAGCAGCCTCCCTACTAGCGGGAGGTTGGGGGAGCAGTTCTTC.

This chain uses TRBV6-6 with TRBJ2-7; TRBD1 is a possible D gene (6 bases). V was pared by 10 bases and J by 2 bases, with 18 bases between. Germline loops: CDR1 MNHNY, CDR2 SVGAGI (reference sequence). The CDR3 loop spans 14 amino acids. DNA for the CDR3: TGTGCCACTGAAAGCCGGGACATGACCTACGAGCAGTACTTC. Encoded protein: CATESRDMTYEQYF.

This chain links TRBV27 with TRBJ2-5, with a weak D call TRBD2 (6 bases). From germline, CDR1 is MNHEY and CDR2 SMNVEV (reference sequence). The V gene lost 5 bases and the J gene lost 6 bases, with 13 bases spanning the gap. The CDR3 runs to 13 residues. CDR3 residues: CASSGGITKTQYF. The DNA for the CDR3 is TGTGCCAGCAGTGGCGGGATCACAAAGACCCAGTACTTC.

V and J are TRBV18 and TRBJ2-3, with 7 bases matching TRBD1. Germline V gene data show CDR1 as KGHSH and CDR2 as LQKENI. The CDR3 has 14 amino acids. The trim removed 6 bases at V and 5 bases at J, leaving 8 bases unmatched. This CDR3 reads CASSQQGLEDTQYF. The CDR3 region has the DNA TGTGCCAGCTCCCAACAGGGGTTGGAAGATACGCAGTATTTT.

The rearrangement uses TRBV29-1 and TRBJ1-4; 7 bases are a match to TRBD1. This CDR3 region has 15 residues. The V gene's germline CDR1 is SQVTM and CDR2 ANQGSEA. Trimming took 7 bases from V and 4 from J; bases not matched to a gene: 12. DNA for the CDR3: TGCAGCGCAAAATGGAGGGACAGAGTTAATGAAAAACTGTTTTTT. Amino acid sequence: CSAKWRDRVNEKLFF. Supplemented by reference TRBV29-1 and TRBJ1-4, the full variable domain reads SAVISQKPSRDICQRGTSLTIQCQVDSQVTMMFWYRQQPGQSLTLIATANQGSEATYESGFVIDKFPISRPNLTFSTLTVSNMSPEDSSIYLCSAKWRDRVNEKLFFGSGTQLSVL.

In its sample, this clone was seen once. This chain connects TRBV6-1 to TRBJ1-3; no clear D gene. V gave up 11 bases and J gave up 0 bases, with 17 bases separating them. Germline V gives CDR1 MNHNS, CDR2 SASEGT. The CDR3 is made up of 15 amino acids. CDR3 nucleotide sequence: TGTGCCGGCATGAGGTCCATTAGCTCTGGAAACACCATATATTTT. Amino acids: CAGMRSISSGNTIYF.

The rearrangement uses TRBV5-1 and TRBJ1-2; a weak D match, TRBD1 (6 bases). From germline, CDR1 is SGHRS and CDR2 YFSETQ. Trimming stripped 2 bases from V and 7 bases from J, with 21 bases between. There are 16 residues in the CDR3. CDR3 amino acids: CASSLTSGLGAPGYTF. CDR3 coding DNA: TGCGCCAGCAGCTTAACTTCAGGGTTGGGGGCACCTGGCTACACCTTC.

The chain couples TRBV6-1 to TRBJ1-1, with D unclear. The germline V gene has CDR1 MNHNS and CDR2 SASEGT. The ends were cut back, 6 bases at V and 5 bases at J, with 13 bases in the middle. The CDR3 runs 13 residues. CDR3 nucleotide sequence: TGTGCCAGCAGGAAGGGAGGAAATACTGAAGCTTTCTTT. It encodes CASRKGGNTEAFF.

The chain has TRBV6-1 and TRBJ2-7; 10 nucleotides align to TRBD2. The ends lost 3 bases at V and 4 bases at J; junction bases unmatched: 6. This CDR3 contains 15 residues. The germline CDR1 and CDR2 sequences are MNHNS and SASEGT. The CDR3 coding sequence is TGTGCCAGCAGTGATCTTGGACTAGCGGCGTACGAGCAGTACTTC. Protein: CASSDLGLAAYEQYF.

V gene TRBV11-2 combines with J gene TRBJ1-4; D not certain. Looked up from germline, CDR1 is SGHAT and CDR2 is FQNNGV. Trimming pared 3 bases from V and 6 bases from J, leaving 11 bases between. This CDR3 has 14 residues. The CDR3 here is CASSLNRLDEKLFF. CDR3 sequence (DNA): TGTGCCAGCAGCTTGAATAGACTAGATGAAAAACTGTTTTTT.

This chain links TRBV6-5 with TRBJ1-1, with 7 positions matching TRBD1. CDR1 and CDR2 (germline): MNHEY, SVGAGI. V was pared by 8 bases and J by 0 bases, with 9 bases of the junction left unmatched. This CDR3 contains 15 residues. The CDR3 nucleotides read TGTGCCAGCCGGGAAACAGGGGCGATGAACACTGAAGCTTTCTTT. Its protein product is CASRETGAMNTEAFF.